The next 16 T cell receptor beta chains were all read from a single sample in a study of immune evolution from preneoplasia to lung adenocarcinoma. TCRdb's table, derived via immunoSEQ multiplex PCR, lists solely in-frame clones and lacks some. The top ten clones hold less than 6% of a sample with tens of thousands of clones, approximately 80% of them seen once. Sequencing used FFPE invasive lung adenocarcinoma tissue. All receptors derive from a person in their sixties with lung adenocarcinoma.

This chain joins TRBV7-2 and TRBJ2-1; D unresolved. The CDR3 is 14 residues long. V was cut by 3 bases and J by 5 bases, with 11 bases left in between. CDR1 and CDR2 from the germline V gene are SGHTA and FQGNSA. The CDR3 nucleotides read TGTGCCAGCAGCTTCTCATCCACAAACAATGAGCAGTTCTTC. It translates to CASSFSSTNNEQFF.

V is TRBV19 and J is TRBJ1-4; D is undetermined. Germline V lookup: CDR1 LNHDA, CDR2 SQIVND (reference sequence). Trimming removed 3 bases at V and 5 bases at J, with 7 bases between. The length of the CDR3 is 13 residues. CDR3 in DNA: TGTGCCAGTAGTATCCGTCAAAATGAAAAACTGTTTTTT. It codes for CASSIRQNEKLFF.

The J gene is TRBJ1-4, the V gene TRBV7-9, with 7 nucleotides matching TRBD1. Germline CDR1 and CDR2: SEHNR and FQNEAQ (reference sequence). The CDR3 runs to 17 residues. V shed 5 bases, J shed 1 base, and the junction held 10 bases outside the gene matches. The CDR3 DNA is TGTGCCAGCAGCCTCGGAAGGGGGCGCGGAACTAATGAAAAACTGTTTTTT. It codes for CASSLGRGRGTNEKLFF.

V and J are TRBV5-1 and TRBJ2-1, with a tentative D call TRBD2 (5 bases). There are 15 residues in the CDR3. V shed 4 bases and J shed 8 bases, with 19 bases lying between them. The V gene's germline CDR1 is SGHRS and CDR2 YFSETQ. The CDR3 DNA is TGCGCCAGCAGCCTGGACTGGAATTCGTACGATGAGCAGTTCTTC. Translation: CASSLDWNSYDEQFF.

This clone was seen only once. V gene TRBV19 combines with J gene TRBJ2-3, with 10 bases aligning to TRBD1. The CDR3 has 14 residues. V was clipped by 3 bases and J by 4 bases; unmatched bases: 1. Germline V CDR1 and CDR2: LNHDA, SQIVND (reference sequence). As DNA, the CDR3 is TGTGCCAGTAGTATCGGACAGGGGGCAGATACGCAGTATTTT. Translation gives CASSIGQGADTQYF.

CDR3 residues: CASGGPGLAGGYQETQYF. The CDR3 DNA follows: TGTGCCAGCGGGGGGCCGGGACTAGCGGGAGGGTACCAAGAGACCCAGTACTTC. The rearrangement uses TRBV2 and TRBJ2-5; TRBD2 aligns across 16 bases. Trimming removed 8 bases from V and 0 bases from J; junction bases left unmatched: 9. The CDR3 contains 18 residues. Germline assignment: CDR1 SNHLY and CDR2 FYNNEI.

The V gene is TRBV18, the J gene TRBJ2-7; D not certain. V was shortened by 5 bases and J by 3 bases, with 8 bases between the two germline ends. This CDR3 contains 12 residues. Germline-derived CDR1 and CDR2 are KGHSH and LQKENI. The CDR3 nucleotides are TGTGCCAGCTCAAGGACGGGCTACGAGCAGTACTTC. Translating gives CASSRTGYEQYF.

The chain is built from TRBV5-5 and TRBJ2-7; TRBD1 matches 8 bases. In germline, CDR1 is SGHKS, CDR2 YYEKEE (reference sequence). The CDR3 contains 15 residues. V shed 0 bases, J shed 7 bases, and the junction held 9 bases outside the gene matches. The CDR3 loop reads CASSLGQGSRVEQYF. CDR3 DNA: TGTGCCAGCAGCTTGGGACAGGGGAGCCGCGTAGAGCAGTACTTC.

This chain connects TRBV4-1 to TRBJ1-2, with D possibly matching TRBD1 (5 bases). Trimming removed 0 bases at V and 5 bases at J, with 10 bases between. Germline-derived CDR1 and CDR2 are MGHRA and YSYEKL. This CDR3 has 14 residues. CDR3 residues: CASSQEGQIYGYTF. CDR3 DNA sequence: TGCGCCAGCAGCCAAGAGGGGCAGATTTATGGCTACACCTTC.

This clone occurred a few times. This chain joins TRBV7-9 and TRBJ2-5; D not certain. V lost 5 bases and J lost 5, with 6 bases in between. CDR3 length equals 11 residues. CDR1 is SEHNR and CDR2 is FQNEAQ in the germline V gene (reference sequence). CDR3 in DNA: TGTGCCAGCAGCCAAGCGGAGACCCAGTACTTC. Protein: CASSQAETQYF.

Relative to its sample, this clone is medium-sized. The chain recombines TRBV5-1 with TRBJ2-7; no clear D gene. In germline, CDR1 is SGHRS, CDR2 YFSETQ. CDR3 length: 11 residues. The germline V and J ends were trimmed by 5 bases and 3 bases, with 6 bases remaining between them. The CDR3 reads CASRVGYEQYF. CDR3 nucleotides: TGCGCCAGCAGAGTGGGCTACGAGCAGTACTTC.

The chain recombines TRBV29-1 with TRBJ2-1; D not certain. The CDR3 runs to 14 residues. The germline CDR1 and CDR2 sequences are SQVTM and ANQGSEA. The V and J ends lost 8 bases and 3 bases respectively, with 17 bases between them. CDR3 in DNA: TGCAGCACACGTATGAAGGCCCTCTACAATGAGCAGTTCTTC. Protein: CSTRMKALYNEQFF.

The chain employs TRBV7-2 and TRBJ1-3; unclear D gene. CDR3 length equals 13 residues. Trimming took 1 base from V and 9 from J, leaving 10 bases between them. Looked up from germline, CDR1 is SGHTA and CDR2 is FQGNSA. The CDR3 reads CASSLGHVSTIYF. In nucleotides, the CDR3 is TGTGCCAGCAGCTTAGGGCACGTGTCCACCATATATTTT.

This chain joins TRBV7-2 and TRBJ2-7; D is perhaps TRBD2 (6 bases). Trimming shortened V by 0 bases and J by 7 bases, and 19 bases separated the two germline ends. The CDR3 runs to 16 residues. The germline V gene has CDR1 SGHTA and CDR2 FQGNSA. The CDR3 DNA reads TGTGCCAGCAGCTTAGCCCTCACGGTCGGGGGAGTGGAGCAGTACTTC. This sequence encodes CASSLALTVGGVEQYF. Using reference TRBV7-2 and TRBJ2-7 for the parts outside the CDR3, the full variable domain is GAGVSQSPSNKVTEKGKDVELRCDPISGHTALYWYRQSLGQGLEFLIYFQGNSAPDKSGLPSDRFSAERTGGSVSTLTIQRTQQEDSAVYLCASSLALTVGGVEQYFGPGTRLTVT.

The V and J genes are TRBV27 and TRBJ2-3; D unresolved. Trimming removed 6 bases from V and 1 base from J, with 8 bases in between. The CDR3 contains 13 residues. In germline, CDR1 is MNHEY, CDR2 SMNVEV (reference sequence). CDR3 DNA sequence: TGTGCCAGCAGGCGCCGGGGCACAGATACGCAGTATTTT. Protein product: CASRRRGTDTQYF.

This clone was recorded once. The rearrangement uses TRBV9 and TRBJ2-5; perhaps TRBD2 as D (6 bases). V lost 4 bases and J lost 2, with 15 bases in between. Germline values: CDR1 SGDLS, CDR2 YYNGEE. The CDR3 totals 15 residues. The CDR3 DNA sequence: TGTGCCAGCAGCTTGTTAGGGACTTTTCAAGAGACCCAGTACTTC. The encoded protein is CASSLLGTFQETQYF.